The T cell receptor beta chain under discussion was sequenced for a study of monozygotic twins with cystic fibrosis. General study points: Unrelated CF individuals shared fewer identical clonotypes than monozygotic CF twins. The repertoire was suggested to be naive-dominated, clonality median about 0.01.

The assay was immunoSEQ multiplex PCR, and TCRdb's table has in-frame clones only and misses some. The sample holds approximately 36,000 clones; 90% to 95% are singletons and the top ten take under 0.25%. Germline V gene lookup returns CDR1 MNHEY and CDR2 SMNVEV (reference sequence). Trimming shortened V by 7 bases and J by 7 bases, and 10 bases separated the two germline ends. The CDR3 runs 12 residues. A note on this clone: The antigen remains undetermined.

V gene TRBV27 combines with J gene TRBJ1-4, with no clear D. Sequenced sample: blood. The receptor's source is a boy aged 2 to 10 with cystic fibrosis. The CDR3 coding sequence is TGTGCCAGCACCGTCCCAGGTGAAAAACTGTTTTTT. Translation: CASTVPGEKLFF. The variable domain in full, completed from reference TRBV27 and TRBJ1-4, reads EAQVTQNPRYLITVTGKKLTVTCSQNMNHEYMSWYRQDPGLGLRQIYYSMNVEVTDKGDVPEGYKVSRKEKRNFPLILESPSPNQTSLYFCASTVPGEKLFFGSGTQLSVL.